This entry lists 10 T cell receptor beta chains sequenced from one sample in a study of read filtering for tumor transcriptome and immune sequencing. This library used around 0.4 ug RNA and molecular barcoded adaptors spanning alpha/delta and beta/gamma chains. TCRdb re-called the reads with MiXCR, one entry per CDR3 protein. The data contain under 60,000 distinct CDR3 sequences, roughly 19% of them singletons. Sequencing was done on a sample of a population of CD138-negative cells sorted from bone marrow. These TCRs come from a donor aged 40 or over with multiple myeloma.

A note on this clonotype: A single base is all that separates this from a far larger clone, so a read error is likely. CDR3 in amino acids: CASSLGPGNEQFF. Here the CDR3 DNA reads TGTGCCAGCAGCTTAGGACCTGGGAATGAGCAGTTCTTC. The chain recombines TRBV13 with TRBJ2-1; no clear D gene. CDR3 length: 13 amino acids. Germline V gene sequence: CDR1 PRHDT, CDR2 FYEKMQ (reference sequence). Trimming stripped 0 bases from V and 7 bases from J, with 7 bases between. Variable domain in full (rest from reference TRBV13 and TRBJ2-1): AAGVIQSPRHLIKEKRETATLKCYPIPRHDTVYWYQQGPGQDPQFLISFYEKMQSDKGSIPDRFSAQQFSDYHSELNMSSLELGDSALYFCASSLGPGNEQFFGPGTRLTVL.

For this clonotype: At one boundary the junction diverges from the germline segment, which might be a read error. The gene calls are TRBV6-5 and TRBJ1-2, with 10 nucleotides matching TRBD1. The CDR3 has 15 residues. Germline lookup yields CDR1 MNHEY and CDR2 SVGAGI. The CDR3, as DNA: TGCGCCAGCAGGTACGACCCCGGACAGGGGGACGGCTACACCTTC. As protein: CASRYDPGQGDGYTF.

The J gene is TRBJ2-5, the V gene TRBV10-3; 7 positions agree with TRBD1. V dropped 5 bases and J dropped 5; count of bases not matched to a gene: 8. This CDR3 is built from 14 residues. CDR1 and CDR2 from the germline V gene are ENHRY and SYGVKD. The CDR3 coding sequence is TGTGCCATCAGTCGGCCGAGGGGGCATGAGACCCAGTACTTC. It translates to CAISRPRGHETQYF.

This clonotype was found many times. The chain employs TRBV7-2 and TRBJ2-5; D tentatively reads TRBD1 or TRBD2 (5 bases each). CDR3 length: 15 residues. The germline gives CDR1 SGHTA, CDR2 FQGNSA. V was cut by 3 bases and J by 3 bases, with 14 bases left in between. The DNA of the CDR3 is TGTGCCAGCAGCTTGATAACGGGGCAAAAAGAGACCCAGTACTTC. This gives the protein CASSLITGQKETQYF.

This clonotype was recorded many times. The chain couples TRBV29-1 to TRBJ2-5; 9 bases match TRBD1. CDR1 and CDR2 (germline): SQVTM, ANQGSEA. The V gene end was trimmed by 7 bases and the J gene end by 4 bases; junction bases not matched to a gene: 10. This CDR3 is 14 amino acids long. The CDR3 nucleotides read TGCAGCGCTCCTCCGGGACAGGGTTCAGAGACCCAGTACTTC. Its protein product is CSAPPGQGSETQYF.

Details on this clonotype: A read error likely explains this, since a far larger clone differs by one base. The V gene is TRBV27, the J gene TRBJ1-6, with D possibly TRBD1 on 5 matching bases. Germline V CDR1 and CDR2: MNHEY, SMNVEV (reference sequence). The CDR3 runs to 14 residues. The chain's CDR3 is CASSRRGGKDEASF. CDR3 nucleotide sequence: TGTGCCAGCAGCCGTCGTGGGGGTAAGGATGAAGCTTCCTTT.

The CDR3 coding sequence is TGTGCCAGTAGGACAGGGACCCACACTGAAGCTTTCTTT. Translation gives CASRTGTHTEAFF. This chain joins TRBV19 and TRBJ1-1; 7 nucleotides agree with TRBD1. The V segment lost 6 bases and the J segment 3 bases; nucleotides outside the gene matches: 4. Germline lookup yields CDR1 LNHDA and CDR2 SQIVND (reference sequence). The CDR3 sequence is 13 residues long.

This clonotype was seen more than once but under ten times. Being one base from a much bigger clone, this may be a read error. This chain joins TRBV6-5 and TRBJ1-1, with D unclear. The V gene's germline CDR1 is MNHEY and CDR2 SVGAGI. This CDR3 has 13 amino acids. CDR3 amino acids: CDTKGPWNTEAFF. CDR3 coding DNA: TGTGACACCAAAGGACCGTGGAACACTGAAGCTTTCTTT.

The rearrangement links TRBV6-2 or TRBV6-3 to TRBJ2-1; D might be TRBD2 (6 bases). With 6 bases removed from V and 7 bases from J, the gap between germline ends came to 19 bases. The germline gives CDR1 MNHEY, CDR2 SVGEGT. CDR3 length equals 15 residues. Here the CDR3 reads CASRPPGTGGNEQFF. The CDR3 DNA sequence: TGTGCCAGCAGACCCCCCGGGACTGGAGGGAATGAGCAGTTCTTC.

Of note for this clonotype: This may stem from a read error, because a much larger clone lies one nucleotide away. V and J are TRBV18 and TRBJ2-7; 8 bases are a match to TRBD1. Germline lookup yields CDR1 KGHSH and CDR2 LQKENI. The CDR3 spans 15 residues. The J segment lost 5 bases and the V segment lost 3 bases, leaving 9 bases of the junction unmatched. The CDR3 sequence is CASSPRTGIYDEQYF. CDR3 in DNA: TGTGCCAGCTCACCCAGGACAGGGATCTACGACGAGCAGTACTTC.